Listed below are T cell receptor beta chains from one sample, sequenced in a study of post-analysis software for immune sequencing data. TCRdb reanalysed the PCR reads using MiXCR and keeps one entry per CDR3 protein. The sample lists hundreds of thousands of distinct CDR3 sequences; approximately 30% were seen once. The material sequenced was blood. These receptors all come from a girl between 5 and 17 years old with multiple sclerosis. Both conserved end residues are part of each CDR3. The D gene is left open where the match is weak. Where a row states a size, it is once, few, many or the class of an expanded clone; other rows omit it.

TRBV6-2/TRBV6-3	few	NA	TRBJ2-1	CASAGTPLNEQFF	TGTGCCAGCGCTGGAACTCCCCTGAATGAGCAGTTCTTC
TRBV20-1	NA	TRBD2	TRBJ2-5	CSAIGLAGDPQETQYF	TGCAGTGCCATCGGACTAGCGGGGGACCCCCAAGAGACCCAGTACTTC
TRBV5-1	few	NA	TRBJ1-1	CASNRDPGTEAFF	TGCGCCAGCAACAGGGACCCAGGAACTGAAGCTTTCTTT
TRBV20-1	NA	NA	TRBJ2-7	CSARDPRSYEQYF	TGCAGTGCTAGAGATCCCAGGTCCTACGAGCAGTACTTC
TRBV6-5	NA	NA	TRBJ2-7	CASWGGRGAAEQYF	TGTGCCAGTTGGGGGGGCCGGGGGGCCGCCGAGCAGTACTTC
TRBV5-8	NA	TRBD1	TRBJ2-1	CASSFDRVNNEQFF	TGTGCCAGCAGCTTCGACAGGGTCAACAATGAGCAGTTCTTC
TRBV20-1	NA	TRBD1	TRBJ1-2	CSAKFAPSTGASGYTF	TGCAGTGCTAAATTCGCCCCCTCCACAGGGGCATCCGGCTACACCTTC
TRBV9	NA	NA	TRBJ1-6	CASSVFVDSPLHF	TGTGCCAGCAGCGTTTTCGTTGATTCACCCCTCCACTTT
TRBV7-2	NA	NA	TRBJ2-1	CASSFGQGRNEQFF	TGTGCCAGCAGCTTTGGGCAGGGTAGGAATGAGCAGTTCTTC
TRBV4-1	many	NA	TRBJ2-3	CASSQDPGTSAYTQYF	TGCGCCAGCAGCCAAGATCCTGGGACTTCGGCCTATACGCAGTATTTT
TRBV6-5	NA	TRBD2	TRBJ2-1	CASSYFRTSVDGQFF	TGTGCCAGCAGTTACTTCCGGACTAGCGTTGATGGGCAGTTCTTC
TRBV9	NA	TRBD2	TRBJ2-2	CASSVGSGTNTGELFF	TGTGCCAGCAGCGTAGGTAGCGGGACGAACACCGGGGAGCTGTTTTTT
TRBV4-1	few	NA	TRBJ1-2	CASSQDYRDYELPGGYTF	TGCGCCAGCAGCCAAGATTACAGGGACTATGAGTTGCCCGGCGGCTACACCTTC
TRBV27	NA	TRBD1	TRBJ1-5	CASARAGGLSNQPQHF	TGTGCCAGCGCTAGGGCAGGGGGATTGAGCAATCAGCCCCAGCATTTT
TRBV7-8	NA	TRBD1	TRBJ1-4	CASSQPETGAEKLFF	TGTGCCAGCAGTCAGCCTGAGACAGGGGCTGAAAAACTGTTTTTT
TRBV20-1	NA	NA	TRBJ1-2	CSALNGGMGYGYTF	TGCAGTGCCCTGAATGGGGGAATGGGCTATGGCTACACCTTC
TRBV7-8	NA	NA	TRBJ1-4	CASSMTGTDGEKLFF	TGTGCCAGCAGCATGACGGGGACGGACGGTGAAAAACTGTTTTTT
TRBV5-5	few	TRBD1	TRBJ1-6	CASSRGTVDNSPLHF	TGTGCCAGCAGCCGTGGGACAGTAGATAATTCACCCCTCCACTTT
TRBV20-1	once	NA	TRBJ1-1	CSACGTANTEAFF	TGCAGTGCCTGTGGGACCGCCAACACTGAAGCTTTCTTT
TRBV12-3/TRBV12-4	few	TRBD2	TRBJ2-1	CASTLQAGRNEQFF	TGTGCCAGCACCTTACAAGCGGGGCGGAATGAGCAGTTCTTC
TRBV7-2	NA	TRBD2	TRBJ2-1	CASSLAGRGGGAYNEQFF	TGTGCCAGCAGCTTAGCAGGCAGAGGCGGGGGGGCCTACAATGAGCAGTTCTTC
TRBV7-2	few	NA	TRBJ2-5	CASSLGSRGETQYF	TGTGCCAGCAGCTTAGGGTCTCGGGGAGAGACCCAGTACTTC
TRBV7-2	few	TRBD1	TRBJ1-4	CASSLGNRGNEKLFF	TGTGCCAGCAGCTTAGGGAACAGGGGAAATGAAAAACTGTTTTTT
TRBV7-2	few	NA	TRBJ1-4	CASSLRTEKLFF	TGTGCCAGCAGCTTAAGGACAGAAAAACTGTTTTTT
TRBV2	NA	TRBD2	TRBJ2-3	CASSEEASGALAQYF	TGTGCCAGCAGTGAAGAGGCTAGCGGCGCCCTCGCGCAGTATTTT
TRBV3-1	NA	NA	TRBJ2-1	CASSQEDWTSSYNEQFF	TGTGCCAGCAGCCAGGAAGACTGGACGAGCTCCTACAATGAGCAGTTCTTC
TRBV29-1	many	NA	TRBJ1-1	CSAATARDTEAFF	TGCAGCGCCGCAACGGCTCGGGACACTGAAGCTTTCTTT
TRBV20-1	few	NA	TRBJ2-1	CSARKDGGQETQFF	TGCAGTGCTCGGAAGGACGGGGGACAAGAGACCCAGTTCTTC
TRBV5-1	NA	NA	TRBJ2-3	CASSPESDPRTDTQYF	TGCGCCAGCAGCCCGGAATCGGACCCCCGCACAGATACGCAGTATTTT
TRBV15	few	NA	TRBJ2-7	CATSREYGERLEQYF	TGTGCCACCAGCAGAGAATATGGGGAGAGGCTCGAGCAGTACTTC
TRBV6-5	NA	TRBD1	TRBJ1-2	CASRPDRVSGYTF	TGTGCCAGCAGGCCCGACAGGGTCTCTGGCTACACCTTC
TRBV5-1	few	TRBD2	TRBJ2-1	CASSTRTSGVHDEQFF	TGCGCCAGCAGCACCAGGACTAGCGGCGTACATGATGAGCAGTTCTTC
TRBV7-9	NA	NA	TRBJ2-2	CASSFPLSPNTGELFF	TGTGCCAGCAGCTTTCCGCTAAGCCCGAACACCGGGGAGCTGTTTTTT
TRBV7-2	few	TRBD2	TRBJ2-4	CASSSGLAGGGRNIQYF	TGTGCCAGCAGCTCTGGACTAGCGGGAGGGGGCAGGAACATTCAGTACTTC
TRBV12-3/TRBV12-4	NA	NA	TRBJ2-6	CASSFQFSGANVLTF	TGTGCCAGCAGTTTTCAATTCTCTGGGGCCAACGTCCTGACTTTC
TRBV12-3/TRBV12-4	NA	NA	TRBJ2-3	CASSVGKVTGTQYF	TGTGCCAGCTCGGTAGGGAAAGTGACAGGTACGCAGTATTTT
TRBV7-2	few	NA	TRBJ1-6	CASSLKTGHLLHF	TGTGCCAGCAGCTTGAAGACCGGACACCTTCTCCACTTT
TRBV7-9	few	TRBD2	TRBJ2-4	CASSLIREGNIQYF	TGTGCCAGCAGCTTGATCAGGGAGGGAAACATTCAGTACTTC
TRBV10-3	many	TRBD2	TRBJ2-1	CAIMGLEGNNEQFF	TGTGCCATCATGGGACTAGAAGGGAACAATGAGCAGTTCTTC
TRBV6-2/TRBV6-3	NA	TRBD2	TRBJ2-1	CASSSLAGVAYNEQFF	TGTGCCAGCAGTTCACTAGCGGGAGTGGCTTACAATGAGCAGTTCTTC
TRBV4-1	many	TRBD2	TRBJ2-3	CASSPGLAVGGLQDTQYF	TGCGCCAGCAGCCCCGGACTAGCGGTTGGGGGTTTGCAAGATACGCAGTATTTT
TRBV6-5	few	TRBD1	TRBJ1-5	CASSEGASDQPQHF	TGTGCCAGCAGCGAGGGGGCTAGCGATCAGCCCCAGCATTTT
TRBV28	NA	NA	TRBJ2-7	CASSLKRAGQVPIRMHEQYF	TGTGCCAGCAGTTTAAAGAGGGCCGGACAAGTCCCTATTCGTATGCACGAGCAGTACTTC
TRBV20-1	NA	NA	TRBJ2-3	CSARVNRGPYTDTQYF	TGCAGTGCTAGGGTGAATCGAGGACCATACACAGATACGCAGTATTTT